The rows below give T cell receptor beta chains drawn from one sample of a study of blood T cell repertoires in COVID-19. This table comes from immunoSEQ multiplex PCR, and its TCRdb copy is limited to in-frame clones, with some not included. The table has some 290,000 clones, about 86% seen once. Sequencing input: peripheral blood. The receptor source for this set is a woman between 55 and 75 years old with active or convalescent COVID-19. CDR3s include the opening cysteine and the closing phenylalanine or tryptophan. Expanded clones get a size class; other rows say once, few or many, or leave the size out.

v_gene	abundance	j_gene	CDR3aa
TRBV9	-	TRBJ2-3	CASSAPSQGNTDTQYF
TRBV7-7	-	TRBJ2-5	CASSLNWGDQETQYF
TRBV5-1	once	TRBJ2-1	CASSYPSGGAYNEQFF
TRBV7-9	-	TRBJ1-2	CASSHLQGRRDYGYTF
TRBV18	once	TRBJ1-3	CASSPSQGRNTIYF
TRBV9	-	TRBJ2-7	CASSVQTGDEQYF
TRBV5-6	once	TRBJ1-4	CASSLVGAHGEKLFF
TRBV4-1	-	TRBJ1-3	CASSQTGQRLISGNTIYF
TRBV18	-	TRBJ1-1	CASSLMAPGYETEAFF
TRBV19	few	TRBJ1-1	CASSIIARTGRDTEAFF